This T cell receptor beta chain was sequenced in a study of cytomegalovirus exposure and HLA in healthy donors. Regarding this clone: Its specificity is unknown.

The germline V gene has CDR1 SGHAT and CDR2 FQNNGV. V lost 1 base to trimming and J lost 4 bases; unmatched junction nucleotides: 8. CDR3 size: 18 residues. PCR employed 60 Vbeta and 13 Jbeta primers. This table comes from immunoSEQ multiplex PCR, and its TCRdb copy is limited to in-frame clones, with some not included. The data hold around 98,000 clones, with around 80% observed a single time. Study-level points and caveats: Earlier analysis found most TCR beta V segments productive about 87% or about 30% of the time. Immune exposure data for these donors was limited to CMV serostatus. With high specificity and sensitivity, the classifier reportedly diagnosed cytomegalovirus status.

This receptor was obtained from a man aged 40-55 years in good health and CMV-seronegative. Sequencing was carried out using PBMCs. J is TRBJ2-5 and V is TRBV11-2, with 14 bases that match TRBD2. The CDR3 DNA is TGTGCCAGCAGCTTAGGTCGACTAGCGGGGGGGCGGTCAGAGACCCAGTACTTC. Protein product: CASSLGRLAGGRSETQYF.